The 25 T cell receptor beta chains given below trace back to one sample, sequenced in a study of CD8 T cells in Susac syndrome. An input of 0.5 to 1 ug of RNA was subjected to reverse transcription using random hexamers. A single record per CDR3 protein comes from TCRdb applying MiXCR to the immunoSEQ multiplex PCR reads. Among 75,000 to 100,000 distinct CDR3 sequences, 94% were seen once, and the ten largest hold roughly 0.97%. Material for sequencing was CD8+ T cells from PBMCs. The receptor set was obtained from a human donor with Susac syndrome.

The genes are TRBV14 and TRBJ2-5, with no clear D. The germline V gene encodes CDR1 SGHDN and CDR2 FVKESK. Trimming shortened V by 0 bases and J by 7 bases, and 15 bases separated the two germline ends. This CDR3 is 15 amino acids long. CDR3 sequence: CASSQESQLVGTQYF. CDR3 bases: TGTGCCAGCAGCCAAGAGTCACAGCTGGTTGGGACCCAGTACTTC.

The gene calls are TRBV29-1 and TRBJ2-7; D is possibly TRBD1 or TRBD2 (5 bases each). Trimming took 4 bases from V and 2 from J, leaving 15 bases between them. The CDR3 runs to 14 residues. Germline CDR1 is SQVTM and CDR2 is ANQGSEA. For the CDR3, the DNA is TGCAGCGTTGGCGGAAGGGGAGAGGCCTACGAGCAGTACTTC. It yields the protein CSVGGRGEAYEQYF.

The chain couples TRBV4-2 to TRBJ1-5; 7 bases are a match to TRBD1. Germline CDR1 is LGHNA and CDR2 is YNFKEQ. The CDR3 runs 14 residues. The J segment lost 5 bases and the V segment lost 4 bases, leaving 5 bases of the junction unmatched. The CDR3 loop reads CASSRGTEYQPQHF. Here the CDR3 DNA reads TGTGCCAGCAGCCGAGGGACAGAATATCAGCCCCAGCATTTT.

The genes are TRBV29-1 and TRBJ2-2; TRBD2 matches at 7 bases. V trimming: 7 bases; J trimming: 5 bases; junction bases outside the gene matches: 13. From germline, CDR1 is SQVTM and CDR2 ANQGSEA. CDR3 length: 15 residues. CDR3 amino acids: CSALGAGEETGELFF. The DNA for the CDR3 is TGCAGCGCCTTGGGTGCGGGAGAGGAAACCGGGGAGCTGTTTTTT.

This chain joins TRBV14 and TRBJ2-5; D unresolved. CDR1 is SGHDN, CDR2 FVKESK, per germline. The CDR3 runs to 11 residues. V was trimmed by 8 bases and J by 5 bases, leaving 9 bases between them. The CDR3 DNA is TGTGCCAGCGCACTCTCGGAGACCCAGTACTTC. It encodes CASALSETQYF.

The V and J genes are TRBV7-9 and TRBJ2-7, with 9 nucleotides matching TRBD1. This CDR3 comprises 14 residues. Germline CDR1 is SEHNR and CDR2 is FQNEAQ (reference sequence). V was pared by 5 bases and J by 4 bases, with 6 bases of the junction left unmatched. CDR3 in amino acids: CASSIGTGKYEQYF. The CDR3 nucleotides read TGTGCCAGCAGCATCGGGACAGGGAAGTACGAGCAGTACTTC.

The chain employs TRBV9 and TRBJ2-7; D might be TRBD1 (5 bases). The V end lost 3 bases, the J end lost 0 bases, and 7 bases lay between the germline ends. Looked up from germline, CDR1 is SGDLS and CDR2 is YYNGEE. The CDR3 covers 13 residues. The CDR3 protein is CASSEGNSYEQYF. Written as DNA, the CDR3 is TGTGCCAGCAGCGAGGGGAACTCCTACGAGCAGTACTTC. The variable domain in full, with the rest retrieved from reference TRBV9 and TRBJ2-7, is DSGVTQTPKHLITATGQRVTLRCSPRSGDLSVYWYQQSLDQGLQFLIQYYNGEERAKGNILERFSAQQFPDLHSELNLSSLELGDSALYFCASSEGNSYEQYFGPGTRLTVT.

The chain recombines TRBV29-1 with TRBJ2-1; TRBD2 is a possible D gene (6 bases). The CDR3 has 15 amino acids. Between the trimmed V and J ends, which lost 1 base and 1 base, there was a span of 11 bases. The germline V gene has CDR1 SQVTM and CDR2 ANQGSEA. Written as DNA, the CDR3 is TGCAGCGTTGAAGGACTAGATTTGTCCTACAATGAGCAGTTCTTC. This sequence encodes CSVEGLDLSYNEQFF.

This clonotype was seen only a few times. As DNA, the CDR3 is TGTGCCAGCTTCGAAGTTGGAGCCACCTACGAGCAGTACTTC. Its protein product is CASFEVGATYEQYF. The chain is built from TRBV7-9 and TRBJ2-7; D call uncertain. There are 14 residues in the CDR3. The V end was cut by 8 bases, the J end by 2 bases, with 16 bases between. Germline CDR1 reads SEHNR; CDR2 reads FQNEAQ (reference sequence).

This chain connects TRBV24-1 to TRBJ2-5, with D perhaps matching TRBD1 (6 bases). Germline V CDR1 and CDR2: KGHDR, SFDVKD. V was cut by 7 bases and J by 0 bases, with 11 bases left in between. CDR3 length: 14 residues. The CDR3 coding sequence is TGTGCCACCAGAGAGACAGGTAACCAAGAGACCCAGTACTTC. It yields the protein CATRETGNQETQYF.

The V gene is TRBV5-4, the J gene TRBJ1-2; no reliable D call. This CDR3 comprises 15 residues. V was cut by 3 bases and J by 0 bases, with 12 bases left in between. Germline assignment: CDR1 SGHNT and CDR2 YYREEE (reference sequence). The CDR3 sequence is CASSSGVGSNYGYTF. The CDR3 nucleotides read TGTGCCAGCAGCTCCGGGGTTGGTTCTAACTATGGCTACACCTTC.

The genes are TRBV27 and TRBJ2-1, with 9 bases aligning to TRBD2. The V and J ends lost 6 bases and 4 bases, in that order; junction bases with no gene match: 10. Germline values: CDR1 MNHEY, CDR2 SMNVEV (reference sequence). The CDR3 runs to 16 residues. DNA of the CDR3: TGTGCCAGCAGCTTAATTAGCGGGAGTAGTTACAATGAGCAGTTCTTC. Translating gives CASSLISGSSYNEQFF.

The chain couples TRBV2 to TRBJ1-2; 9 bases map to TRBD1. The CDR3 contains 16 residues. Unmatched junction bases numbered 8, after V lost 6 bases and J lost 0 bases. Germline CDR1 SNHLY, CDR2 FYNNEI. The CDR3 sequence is CASRGGQGISNYGYTF. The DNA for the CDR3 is TGTGCCAGCAGGGGCGGACAGGGGATTTCTAACTATGGCTACACCTTC.

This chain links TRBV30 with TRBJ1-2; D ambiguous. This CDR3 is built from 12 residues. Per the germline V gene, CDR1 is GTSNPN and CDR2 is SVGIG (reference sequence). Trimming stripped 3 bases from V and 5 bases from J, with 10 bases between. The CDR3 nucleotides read TGTGCCTGGAGAACACTGGGGTATGGCTACACCTTC. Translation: CAWRTLGYGYTF.

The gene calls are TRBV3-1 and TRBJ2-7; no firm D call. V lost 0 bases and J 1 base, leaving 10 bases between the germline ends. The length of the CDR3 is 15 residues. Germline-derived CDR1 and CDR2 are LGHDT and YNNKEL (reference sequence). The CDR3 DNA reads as TGTGCCAGCAGCCAAGATACGGAACGGTCCTACGAGCAGTACTTC. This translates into CASSQDTERSYEQYF.

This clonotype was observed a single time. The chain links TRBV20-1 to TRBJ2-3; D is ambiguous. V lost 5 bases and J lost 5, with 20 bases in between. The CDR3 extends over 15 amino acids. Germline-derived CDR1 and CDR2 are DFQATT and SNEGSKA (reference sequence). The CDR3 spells CSARPYGLIGDTQYF. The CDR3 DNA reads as TGCAGTGCTCGGCCGTATGGCTTAATCGGAGATACGCAGTATTTT.

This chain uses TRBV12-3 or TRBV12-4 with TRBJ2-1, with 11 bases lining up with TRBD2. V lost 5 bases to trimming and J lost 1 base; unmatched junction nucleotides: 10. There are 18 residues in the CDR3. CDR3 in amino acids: CASSPPTSGSLSYNEQFF. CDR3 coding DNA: TGTGCCAGCAGTCCCCCAACTAGCGGGAGTTTATCCTACAATGAGCAGTTCTTC.

The CDR3 region is CASRALTQQETQYF. As DNA, the CDR3 is TGTGCCAGCAGGGCCTTGACACAACAAGAGACCCAGTACTTC. The V and J genes are TRBV12-3 or TRBV12-4 and TRBJ2-5, with D hard to call. The CDR3 totals 14 residues. V dropped 6 bases and J dropped 2 bases, with 13 bases sitting between them.

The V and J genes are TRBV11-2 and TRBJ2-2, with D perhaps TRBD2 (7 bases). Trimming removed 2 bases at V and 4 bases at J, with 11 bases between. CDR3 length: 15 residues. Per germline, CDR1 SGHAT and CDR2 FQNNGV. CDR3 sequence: CASSLSGGPTGELFF. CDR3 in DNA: TGTGCCAGCAGCTTATCCGGGGGGCCCACCGGGGAGCTGTTTTTT.

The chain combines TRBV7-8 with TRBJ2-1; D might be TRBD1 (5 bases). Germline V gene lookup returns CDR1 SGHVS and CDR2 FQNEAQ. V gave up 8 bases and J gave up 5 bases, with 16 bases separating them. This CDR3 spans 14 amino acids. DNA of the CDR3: TGTGCCAGCGGGGCCAGGTCTTTTGACAATGAGCAGTTCTTC. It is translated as CASGARSFDNEQFF.

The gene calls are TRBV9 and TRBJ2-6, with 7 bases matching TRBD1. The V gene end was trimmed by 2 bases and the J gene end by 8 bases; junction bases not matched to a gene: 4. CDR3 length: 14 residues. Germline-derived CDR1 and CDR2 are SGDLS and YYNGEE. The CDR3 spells CASSVPGQTNVLTF. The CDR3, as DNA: TGTGCCAGCAGCGTGCCGGGACAGACCAACGTCCTGACTTTC.

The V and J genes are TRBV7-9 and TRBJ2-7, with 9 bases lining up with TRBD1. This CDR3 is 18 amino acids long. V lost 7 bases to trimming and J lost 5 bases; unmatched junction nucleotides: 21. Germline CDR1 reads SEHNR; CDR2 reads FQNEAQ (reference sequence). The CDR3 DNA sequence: TGTGCCAGCACCCCAAAGACGCCCGTCGGGACAGGGCTCGACGAGCAGTACTTC. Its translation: CASTPKTPVGTGLDEQYF.

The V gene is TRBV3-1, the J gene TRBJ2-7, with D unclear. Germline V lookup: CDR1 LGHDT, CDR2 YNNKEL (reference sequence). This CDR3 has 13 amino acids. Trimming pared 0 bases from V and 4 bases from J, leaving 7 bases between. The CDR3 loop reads CASSQDVAYEQYF. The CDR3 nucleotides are TGTGCCAGCAGCCAAGACGTCGCTTACGAGCAGTACTTC.

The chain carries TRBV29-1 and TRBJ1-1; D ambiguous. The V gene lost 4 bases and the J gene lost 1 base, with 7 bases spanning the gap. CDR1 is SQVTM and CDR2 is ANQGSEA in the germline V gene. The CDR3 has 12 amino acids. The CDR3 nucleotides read TGCAGCGTTGCTCCTACGAACACTGAAGCTTTCTTT. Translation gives CSVAPTNTEAFF.

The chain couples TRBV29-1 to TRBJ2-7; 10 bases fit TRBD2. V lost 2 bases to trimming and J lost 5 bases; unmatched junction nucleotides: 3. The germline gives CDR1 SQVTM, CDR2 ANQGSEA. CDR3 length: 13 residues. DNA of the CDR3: TGCAGCGTTGAATTTCTAGCGGGAGACGAGCAGTACTTC. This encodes CSVEFLAGDEQYF.